The TCR beta chain described here comes from a study of OX40 agonist ivuxolimab in advanced cancers. Overall study context: The patients' treatment was ivuxolimab, an agonistic anti-OX40 (CD134) antibody.

Profiling relied on immunoSEQ multiplex PCR, and the TCRdb table lists in-frame clones only, not all of them. The sample carries roughly 97,000 clones, approximately 90% recorded once. Patients were ineligible given autoimmune disease history or systemic immunosuppression. Blood was sampled at baseline, cycle 4 day 1, and cycle 7 day 1. The sample consisted of CD4+ or CD8+ T cells sorted from blood, taken in a trial of the OX40 agonist ivuxolimab. This TCR was recovered from an adult with an advanced solid tumor such as melanoma, head and neck, liver or kidney cancer.

Here the CDR3 DNA reads TGTGCCAGCAGCTCGAAAGAGGGGTATGGCTACACCTTC. This encodes CASSSKEGYGYTF. The chain has TRBV5-4 and TRBJ1-2, with D perhaps TRBD1 (5 bases). Germline V gene data show CDR1 as SGHNT and CDR2 as YYREEE (reference sequence). Trimming took off 3 bases at V and 5 bases at J, with 11 bases between the two ends. This CDR3 contains 13 residues.